The 22 T cell receptor beta chains below come from one sample, sequenced in a study of T cell repertoires in cytomegalovirus infection. TCRdb reprocessed the reads via MiXCR and lists one record per CDR3 protein. This sample has some 940,000 distinct CDR3 sequences, with under 40% found just once. The antigens for these receptors are not known. Sequencing was performed on cultured CD8+ T cells from PBMCs, taken from culture after CMV antigen stimulation. The receptors originated from a human donor in good health (CMV status not recorded). Some clones in this sample may be carry-over from other donors' samples.

This clonotype was observed a few times. This chain links TRBV7-8 with TRBJ1-6, with 8 bases fitting TRBD1. The length of the CDR3 is 17 residues. The germline V gene has CDR1 SGHVS and CDR2 FQNEAQ. V lost 5 bases and J lost 8; bases outside the gene matches: 14. In DNA form, the CDR3 reads TGTGCCAGCAGCCAATTCCCCGACAGGGGTCGGGATTCACCCCTCCACTTT. Its protein product is CASSQFPDRGRDSPLHF.

The CDR3 nucleotides are TGTGCCAGCAGTCAGGCCCACAGGCGCGGGACTAATGAAAAACTGTTTTTT. Encoded protein: CASSQAHRRGTNEKLFF. The chain combines TRBV7-9 with TRBJ1-4, with D possibly TRBD1 on 5 matching bases. CDR1 is SEHNR, CDR2 FQNEAQ, per germline (reference sequence). This CDR3 contains 17 residues. V lost 6 bases, J lost 2 bases, and 19 bases lay in between.

The chain has TRBV4-1 and TRBJ1-1; D call uncertain. This CDR3 is built from 13 residues. Trimming stripped 5 bases from V and 0 bases from J, with 7 bases between. Germline V gene data show CDR1 as MGHRA and CDR2 as YSYEKL. CDR3 region: CASSSKVNTEAFF. The CDR3 DNA reads as TGCGCCAGCAGCTCGAAAGTGAACACTGAAGCTTTCTTT.

The sample holds many counts of this clonotype. The CDR3 is CASSEGDNTYEQYF. The CDR3 DNA follows: TGTGCCAGCAGTGAAGGGGACAACACCTACGAGCAGTACTTC. The chain links TRBV6-1 to TRBJ2-7, with D perhaps matching TRBD1 (6 bases). The V end lost 1 base, the J end lost 2 bases, and 9 bases lay between the germline ends. Germline values: CDR1 MNHNS, CDR2 SASEGT. The CDR3 runs to 14 residues.

V is TRBV5-1 and J is TRBJ2-1; D unclear. This CDR3 is built from 13 residues. The germline CDR1 and CDR2 sequences are SGHRS and YFSETQ. V lost 7 bases to trimming and J lost 3 bases, with 11 bases between them. CDR3 bases: TGCGCCAGCGGAGCGCCGGTCTACAATGAGCAGTTCTTC. Translated: CASGAPVYNEQFF.

In DNA, the CDR3 is TGTGCCAGCAGACCCGCGTGGGGAGTAGCTGGCTACACCTTC. Its translation: CASRPAWGVAGYTF. The chain is built from TRBV2 and TRBJ1-2, with D unclear. Germline CDR1 SNHLY, CDR2 FYNNEI. Trimming took off 6 bases at V and 7 bases at J, with 18 bases between the two ends. The CDR3 runs 14 residues. Full variable domain (missing parts from reference TRBV2 and TRBJ1-2): EPEVTQTPSHQVTQMGQEVILRCVPISNHLYFYWYRQILGQKVEFLVSFYNNEISEKSEIFDDQFSVERPDGSNFTLKIRSTKLEDSAMYFCASRPAWGVAGYTFGSGTRLTVV.

There are many counts of this clonotype. The chain joins TRBV7-9 to TRBJ2-3, with 8 positions matching TRBD1. CDR3 length: 15 residues. Germline CDR1 is SEHNR and CDR2 is FQNEAQ (reference sequence). The ends lost 5 bases at V and 1 base at J; junction bases unmatched: 5. CDR3 protein: CASSPGGAGTDTQYF. The CDR3 coding sequence is TGTGCCAGCAGCCCAGGGGGCGCGGGCACAGATACGCAGTATTTT.

V is TRBV27 and J is TRBJ2-3; 14 bases are shared with TRBD2. Germline V lookup: CDR1 MNHEY, CDR2 SMNVEV (reference sequence). CDR3 size: 19 residues. The V gene end was trimmed by 8 bases and the J gene end by 1 base; junction bases not matched to a gene: 14. CDR3: CASGSLGTSGGLRTDTQYF. Here the CDR3 DNA reads TGTGCCAGCGGATCCCTCGGGACTAGCGGGGGACTGCGCACAGATACGCAGTATTTT.

About this clonotype: Because it lacks the conserved phenylalanine or tryptophan at the end, this CDR3 is likely a read error. J is TRBJ1-4 and V is TRBV28; perhaps TRBD1 as D (5 bases). Deletions cut 2 bases from V and 12 bases from J, with 7 bases between. Germline V CDR1 and CDR2: MDHEN, SYDVKM. The CDR3 spans 11 residues. CDR3: CASSLLGELFS. CDR3 sequence (DNA): TGTGCCAGCAGTTTACTGGGGGAACTGTTTTCT.

This clonotype was picked up many times. This chain joins TRBV7-9 and TRBJ2-7; D might be TRBD2 (6 bases). This CDR3 spans 16 amino acids. Trimming removed 3 bases from V and 2 bases from J, with 17 bases in between. Germline assignment: CDR1 SEHNR and CDR2 FQNEAQ (reference sequence). The CDR3 sequence is CASSLAPGTDPYEQYF. The DNA of the CDR3 is TGTGCCAGCAGCTTGGCCCCCGGGACTGATCCCTACGAGCAGTACTTC.

This clonotype was observed a few times. The rearrangement links TRBV27 to TRBJ2-5; possible D gene TRBD2, 5 bases. This CDR3 has 13 amino acids. Looked up from germline, CDR1 is MNHEY and CDR2 is SMNVEV (reference sequence). V lost 5 bases, J lost 7 bases, and 14 bases lay in between. CDR3 coding DNA: TGTGCCAGCAGTGCTCCGGGAATACGGACCCAGTACTTC. This codes for CASSAPGIRTQYF.

This chain links TRBV25-1 with TRBJ1-2; 8 nucleotides match TRBD1. CDR3 length equals 14 residues. Per the germline V gene, CDR1 is MGHDK and CDR2 is SYGVNS. With V trimmed by 4 bases and J by 4 bases, 5 bases remained unmatched. This CDR3 reads CASSGRTGFYGYTF. The CDR3 DNA follows: TGTGCCAGCAGTGGCCGGACAGGGTTCTATGGCTACACCTTC.

This clonotype was seen once. Here the CDR3 DNA reads TGCGCCAGCAGCCAAGATCCCGCACAGGTACCCTACGAGCAGTACTTC. This translates into CASSQDPAQVPYEQYF. V usage is TRBV4-1 and J usage is TRBJ2-7; D perhaps matches TRBD1 (5 bases). Per the germline V gene, CDR1 is MGHRA and CDR2 is YSYEKL. Trimming took 0 bases from V and 2 from J, leaving 14 bases between them. CDR3 length: 16 residues.

This clonotype was counted a few times. The J gene is TRBJ1-1, the V gene TRBV5-5; D unclear. The V end lost 6 bases, the J end lost 1 base, and 19 bases lay between the germline ends. CDR1 is SGHKS and CDR2 is YYEKEE in the germline V gene (reference sequence). The CDR3 has 16 amino acids. This CDR3 is CASTHPAWGGNTEAFF. The CDR3 bases are TGTGCCAGCACCCACCCTGCCTGGGGAGGGAACACTGAAGCTTTCTTT. Looking up the rest from reference TRBV5-5 and TRBJ1-1 gives the full variable domain: DAGVTQSPTHLIKTRGQQVTLRCSPISGHKSVSWYQQVLGQGPQFIFQYYEKEERGRGNFPDRFSARQFPNYSSELNVNALLLGDSALYLCASTHPAWGGNTEAFFGQGTRLTVV.

In the case of this clonotype: A read error may be the cause here, since a much bigger clone is one base away. CDR3 in amino acids: CASSLGVIGYTF. The CDR3 DNA sequence: TGTGCCAGCAGCTTAGGGGTTATTGGCTACACCTTC. The chain joins TRBV7-6 to TRBJ1-2; D is uncertain. Germline V gives CDR1 SGHVS, CDR2 FNYEAQ. V was clipped by 1 base and J by 7 bases, with 7 bases between them. The CDR3 runs 12 residues.

The CDR3 protein is CAISESRQGNEKLFF. The CDR3, as DNA: TGTGCCATCAGTGAGTCGAGACAGGGTAATGAAAAACTGTTTTTT. This chain connects TRBV10-3 to TRBJ1-4; 7 bases are shared with TRBD1. The CDR3 spans 15 residues. J gave up 4 bases and V 0 bases, and 2 bases lay outside the gene matches. Germline CDR1 ENHRY, CDR2 SYGVKD.

The rearrangement links TRBV6-4 to TRBJ1-1; TRBD1 agrees at 7 bases. The CDR3 spans 15 residues. Looked up from germline, CDR1 is MRHNA and CDR2 is SNTAGT. After removal of 6 bases from V and 1 base from J, the junction contained 8 bases not matched to a gene. DNA of the CDR3: TGTGCCAGCAGCCAGAAGACAGGGCCGAACACTGAAGCTTTCTTT. This gives the protein CASSQKTGPNTEAFF.

For the CDR3, the DNA is TGTGCCAGTAGCAGACAGGGGAACGAGCAGTACTTC. Translation: CASSRQGNEQYF. This chain joins TRBV19 and TRBJ2-7; TRBD1 matches 8 bases. V lost 6 bases, J lost 5 bases, and 3 bases stayed unmatched. CDR3 length: 12 amino acids. Germline values: CDR1 LNHDA, CDR2 SQIVND (reference sequence).

This chain connects TRBV27 to TRBJ2-7; D unresolved. The CDR3 has 13 amino acids. Germline V gene sequence: CDR1 MNHEY, CDR2 SMNVEV (reference sequence). V lost 2 bases, J lost 4 bases, and 9 bases lay in between. In DNA, the CDR3 is TGTGCCAGCAGTTTACGGGCGGCTTACGAGCAGTACTTC. Amino acid sequence: CASSLRAAYEQYF.

This clonotype was recorded many times. The V gene is TRBV12-3 or TRBV12-4, the J gene TRBJ2-7; no firm D call. The CDR3 contains 12 residues. V was trimmed by 2 bases and J by 5 bases, leaving 7 bases between them. The CDR3 spells CASSLPGDEQYF. The CDR3 DNA is TGTGCCAGCAGTTTACCGGGCGACGAGCAGTACTTC.

The table lists this clonotype with a count of one. This rearrangement joins TRBV19 to TRBJ2-7, with TRBD2 identical over 7 bases. Germline CDR1 reads LNHDA; CDR2 reads SQIVND (reference sequence). The CDR3 has 13 amino acids. With V trimmed by 3 bases and J by 6 bases, 5 bases remained unmatched. The CDR3 loop reads CASSMSGGSEQYV. In DNA, the CDR3 is TGTGCCAGTAGTATGTCCGGCGGGAGCGAGCAGTACGTC.

This clonotype occurred a few times. This chain uses TRBV19 with TRBJ2-5; 11 bases line up with TRBD1. With V trimmed by 5 bases and J by 5 bases, 10 bases remained unmatched. CDR3 size: 16 residues. Germline V gene sequence: CDR1 LNHDA, CDR2 SQIVND (reference sequence). CDR3 DNA: TGTGCCAGTAGTCCCTGGACAGGGGGCTTTATTGAGACCCAGTACTTC. Its translation: CASSPWTGGFIETQYF.